The 4 T cell receptor beta chains presented below share a single source sample, sequenced in a study of shared clonotypes between healthy human individuals. TCRdb's copy holds only in-frame clones and misses some; the assay was immunoSEQ multiplex PCR. The data show about 490,000 clones, about 80% seen once. Sequenced: PBMCs. Receptors were obtained from a woman aged 40 to 49 in good health. Some clones in this sample may be carry-over from other donors' samples.

This clone was found once. This chain connects TRBV6-4 to TRBJ2-5, with TRBD2 matching 9 bases. Germline assignment: CDR1 MRHNA and CDR2 SNTAGT. Trimming at V came to 6 bases and at J to 4 bases, leaving 6 bases not matched to a gene. The CDR3 extends over 14 amino acids. CDR3: CASSSSGSSETQYF. The CDR3 nucleotides read TGTGCCAGCAGCAGTAGCGGGAGCTCAGAGACCCAGTACTTC.

This clone was detected only once. The rearrangement uses TRBV2 and TRBJ2-5; no reliable D call. Deletions cut 7 bases from V and 4 bases from J, with 7 bases between. CDR3 length equals 11 residues. Germline CDR1 is SNHLY and CDR2 is FYNNEI. The CDR3 loop reads CASTEVETQYF. The CDR3 DNA is TGTGCCAGCACCGAGGTAGAGACCCAGTACTTC.

CDR3 region: CASSPPGRSYEQYF. In DNA form, the CDR3 reads TGTGCCAGCAGCCCCCCTGGGCGCTCCTACGAGCAGTACTTC. V gene TRBV28 combines with J gene TRBJ2-7, with no clear D. The V gene lost 6 bases and the J gene lost 0 bases, with 12 bases spanning the gap. CDR3 length: 14 residues. Looked up from germline, CDR1 is MDHEN and CDR2 is SYDVKM.

The V call is TRBV7-6, the J call TRBJ2-7, with 8 bases fitting TRBD2. Germline trimming cut 0 bases from V and 1 base from J; bases unmatched to any gene: 2. The V gene's germline CDR1 is SGHVS and CDR2 FNYEAQ. This CDR3 has 15 residues. The CDR3 spells CASSLASGKSYEQYF. The CDR3 DNA reads as TGTGCCAGCAGCTTAGCTAGCGGGAAGTCCTACGAGCAGTACTTC.